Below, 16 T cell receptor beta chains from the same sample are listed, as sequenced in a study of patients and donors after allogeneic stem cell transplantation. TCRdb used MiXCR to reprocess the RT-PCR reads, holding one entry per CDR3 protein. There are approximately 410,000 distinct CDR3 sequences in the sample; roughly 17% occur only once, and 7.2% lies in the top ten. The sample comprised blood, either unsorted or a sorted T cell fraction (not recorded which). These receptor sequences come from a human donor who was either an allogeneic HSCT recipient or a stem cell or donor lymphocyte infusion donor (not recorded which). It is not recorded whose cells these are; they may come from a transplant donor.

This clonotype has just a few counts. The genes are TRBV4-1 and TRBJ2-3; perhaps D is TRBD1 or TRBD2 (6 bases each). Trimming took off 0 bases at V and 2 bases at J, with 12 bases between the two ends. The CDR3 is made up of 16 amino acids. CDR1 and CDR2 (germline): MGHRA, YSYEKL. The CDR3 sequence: CASSQDEGGYTDTQYF. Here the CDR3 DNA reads TGCGCCAGCAGCCAAGATGAGGGGGGATACACAGATACGCAGTATTTT.

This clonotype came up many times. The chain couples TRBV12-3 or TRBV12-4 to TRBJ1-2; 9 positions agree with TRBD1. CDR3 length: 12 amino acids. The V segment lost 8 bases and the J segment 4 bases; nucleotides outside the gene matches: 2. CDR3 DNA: TGTGCCAGCGGGACAGGGCGCTATGGCTACACCTTC. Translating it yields CASGTGRYGYTF.

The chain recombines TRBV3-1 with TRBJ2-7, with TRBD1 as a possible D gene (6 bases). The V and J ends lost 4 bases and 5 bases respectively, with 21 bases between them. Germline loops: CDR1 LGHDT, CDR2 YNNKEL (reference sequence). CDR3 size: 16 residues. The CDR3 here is CASSLTTGKRGNEQYF. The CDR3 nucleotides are TGTGCCAGCAGCCTTACTACAGGGAAGAGGGGTAACGAGCAGTACTTC.

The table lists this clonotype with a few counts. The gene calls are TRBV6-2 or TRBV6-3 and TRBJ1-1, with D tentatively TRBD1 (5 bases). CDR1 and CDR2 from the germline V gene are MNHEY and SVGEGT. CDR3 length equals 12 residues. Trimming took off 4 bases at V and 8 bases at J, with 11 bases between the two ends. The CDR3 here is CASSSSGREAFF. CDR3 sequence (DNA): TGTGCCAGCAGTTCCTCGGGACGCGAAGCTTTCTTT.

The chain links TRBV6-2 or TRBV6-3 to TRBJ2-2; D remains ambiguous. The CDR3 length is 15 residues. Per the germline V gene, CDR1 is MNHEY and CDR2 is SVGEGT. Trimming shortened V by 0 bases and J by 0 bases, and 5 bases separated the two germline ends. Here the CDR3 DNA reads TGTGCCAGCAGTTACTCGACCGCGAACACCGGGGAGCTGTTTTTT. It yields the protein CASSYSTANTGELFF.

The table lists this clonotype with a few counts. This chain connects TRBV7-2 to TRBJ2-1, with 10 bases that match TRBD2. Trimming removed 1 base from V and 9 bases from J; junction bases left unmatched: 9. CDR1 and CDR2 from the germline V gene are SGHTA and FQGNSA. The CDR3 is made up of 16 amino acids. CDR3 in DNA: TGTGCCAGCAGCTTAGAAGCGGGAGGGCCCATGGGTGAGCAGTTCTTC. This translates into CASSLEAGGPMGEQFF.

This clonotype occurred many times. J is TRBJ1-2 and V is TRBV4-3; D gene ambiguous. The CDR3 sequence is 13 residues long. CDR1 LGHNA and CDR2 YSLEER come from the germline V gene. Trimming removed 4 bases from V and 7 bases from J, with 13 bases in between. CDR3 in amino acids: CASSPEGAGGYTF. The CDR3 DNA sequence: TGCGCCAGCAGCCCGGAGGGCGCGGGTGGCTACACCTTC.

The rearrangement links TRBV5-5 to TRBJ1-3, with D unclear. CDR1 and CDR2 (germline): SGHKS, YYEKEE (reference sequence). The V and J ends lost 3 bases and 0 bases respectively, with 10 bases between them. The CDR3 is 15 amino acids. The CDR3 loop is CASSYWTGSGNTIYF. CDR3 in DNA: TGTGCCAGCAGCTATTGGACGGGCTCTGGAAACACCATATATTTT.

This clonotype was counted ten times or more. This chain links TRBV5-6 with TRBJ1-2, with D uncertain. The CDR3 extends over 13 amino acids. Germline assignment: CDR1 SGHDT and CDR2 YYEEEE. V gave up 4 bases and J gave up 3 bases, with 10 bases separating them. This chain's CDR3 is CASSPRRDYGYTF. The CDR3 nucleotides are TGTGCCAGCAGCCCGAGGAGAGACTATGGCTACACCTTC.

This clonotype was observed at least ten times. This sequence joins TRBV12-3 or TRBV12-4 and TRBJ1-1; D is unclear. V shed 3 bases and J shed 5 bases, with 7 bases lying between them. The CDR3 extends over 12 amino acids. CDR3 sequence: CASSFGRTEAFF. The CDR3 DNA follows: TGTGCCAGCAGTTTTGGGAGGACTGAAGCTTTCTTT.

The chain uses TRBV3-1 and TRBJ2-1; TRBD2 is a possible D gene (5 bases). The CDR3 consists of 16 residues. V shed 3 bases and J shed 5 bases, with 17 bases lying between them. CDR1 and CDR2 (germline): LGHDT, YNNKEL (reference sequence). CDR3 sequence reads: CASSHLDYRGNNEQFF. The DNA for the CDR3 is TGTGCCAGCAGCCACCTCGACTACCGAGGAAACAATGAGCAGTTCTTC.

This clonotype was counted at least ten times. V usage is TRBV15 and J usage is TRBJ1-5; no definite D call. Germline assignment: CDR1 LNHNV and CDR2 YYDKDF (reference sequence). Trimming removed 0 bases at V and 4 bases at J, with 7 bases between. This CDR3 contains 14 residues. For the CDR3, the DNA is TGTGCCACCAGCAGAGATACCGGAAATCAGCCCCAGCATTTT. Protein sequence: CATSRDTGNQPQHF.

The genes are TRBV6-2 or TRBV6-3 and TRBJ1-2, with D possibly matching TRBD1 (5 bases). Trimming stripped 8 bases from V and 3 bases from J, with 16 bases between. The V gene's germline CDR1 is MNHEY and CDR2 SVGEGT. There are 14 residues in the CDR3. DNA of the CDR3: TGTGCCAGCGAGATTGCCGGGGGGTACTATGGCTACACCTTC. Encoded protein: CASEIAGGYYGYTF.

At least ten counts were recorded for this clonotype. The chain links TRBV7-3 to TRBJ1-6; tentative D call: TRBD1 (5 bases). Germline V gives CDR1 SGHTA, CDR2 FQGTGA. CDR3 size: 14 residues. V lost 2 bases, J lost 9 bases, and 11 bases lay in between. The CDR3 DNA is TGTGCCAGCAGCTTACGGGGTAGGGGTTCACCCCTCCACTTT. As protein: CASSLRGRGSPLHF.

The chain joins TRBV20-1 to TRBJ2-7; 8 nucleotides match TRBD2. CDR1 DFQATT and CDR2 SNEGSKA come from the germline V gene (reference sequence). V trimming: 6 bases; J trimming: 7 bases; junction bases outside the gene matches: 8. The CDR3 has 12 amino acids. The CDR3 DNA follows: TGCAGTGCCTGGACTAGCCGAGAGGAGCAGTACTTC. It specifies CSAWTSREEQYF.

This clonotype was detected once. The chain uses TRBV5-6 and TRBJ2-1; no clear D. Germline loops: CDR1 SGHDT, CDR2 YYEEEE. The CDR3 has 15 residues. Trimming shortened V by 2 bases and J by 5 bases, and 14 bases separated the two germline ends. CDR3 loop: CASSFRTTKHNEQFF. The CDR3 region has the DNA TGTGCCAGCAGCTTTCGAACTACCAAGCACAATGAGCAGTTCTTC.